This entry is about one T cell receptor (beta chain). This specimen belongs to a study of T cells in tuberculosis. Study as a whole: CD1B tetramers identified T cells specific for mycobacterial lipid GMM.

Cells were sorted from thawed PBMC rested overnight and stained with GMM-loaded CD1B tetramer, viability dye and anti-CD3. The CD1B tetramers carried C32 glucose monomycolate purified from Rhodococcus equi. Roughly 92,000 tetramer-negative cells were sorted from each donor. TCR-alpha and TCR-beta chains were sequenced unpaired. TCRdb's copy holds only in-frame clones and misses some; the assay was immunoSEQ multiplex PCR. Of 85,000 to 90,000 clones listed, approximately 90% are singletons. The CDR3 spans 11 residues. Germline CDR1 LNHDA, CDR2 SQIVND (reference sequence). Trimming cost V 7 bases and J 7 bases, with 10 bases left between them.

This chain joins TRBV19 and TRBJ1-1; no firm D call. The sequence was collected from an adult woman with latent tuberculosis. The specimen sequenced was CD1b-GMM tetramer-negative cells sorted from PBMCs. In DNA, the CDR3 is TGTGCCAGTAAGTCGGGGAATGAAGCTTTCTTT. It specifies CASKSGNEAFF. Full variable domain (remainder filled in from reference TRBV19 and TRBJ1-1): DGGITQSPKYLFRKEGQNVTLSCEQNLNHDAMYWYRQDPGQGLRLIYYSQIVNDFQKGDIAEGYSVSREKKESFPLTVTSAQKNPTAFYLCASKSGNEAFFGQGTRLTVV.